This entry is about one T cell receptor beta chain. These data belong to a study of memory CD4+ T cells and cytomegalovirus serostatus. In the source study's methods: After removing out-of-frame reads, under 2.5 million distinct TCRbeta sequences remained. TCRdb's table, derived via immunoSEQ multiplex PCR, lists solely in-frame clones and lacks some. V and J calls plus clone size are reproduced from that table; the DNA served to infer D and trimming. The table records 55,000 or so clones, 80% to 90% of them present only once. Single viable CD3+CD4+CD8-CD45RO+ cells were sorted as the memory CD4+ T cells. This CDR3 contains 17 residues. Germline V gene lookup returns CDR1 SGHRS and CDR2 YFSETQ. J gave up 2 bases and V 4 bases, and 8 bases lay outside the gene matches.

The sample was memory CD4+ T cells from blood. The TCR comes from an adult in good health and CMV-seropositive. This rearrangement joins TRBV5-1 to TRBJ1-5; 11 nucleotides agree with TRBD1. CDR3: CASSPQPGQGGNQPQHF. The CDR3 bases are TGCGCCAGCAGCCCGCAGCCGGGACAGGGGGGCAATCAGCCCCAGCATTTT.